This TCR beta chain is from a study of blood T cells in healthy people across ages. General study findings and limits: A roughly linear age-dependent decrease characterized TCR beta diversity per million T cells.

This clonotype was detected ten times or more. No antigen is known for it. The second PCR ran about 6 to 11 cycles with a sample-barcoded 5' primer and J-beta primers. Each of the cDNA molecules was tagged by a template-switch adaptor with 12 random nucleotides. Each sample provided no less than 2.5 million CDR3-containing paired-end reads. TCRdb re-analysed the 5' RACE reads in MiXCR, keeping a single row per CDR3 protein. The sample has 600,000 or so distinct CDR3 sequences, about 30% seen once. This CDR3 has 15 amino acids. Unmatched junction bases numbered 10, after V lost 5 bases and J lost 5 bases. Germline lookup yields CDR1 SGHRS and CDR2 YFSETQ.

The sequencing sample was made of blood. The chain uses TRBV5-1 and TRBJ2-7; the match to TRBD1 covers 10 bases. The receptor comes from a woman over 75 in good health. CDR3 coding DNA: TGCGCCAGCAGAAACCGGGACAGGGGTTTACACGAGCAGTACTTC. It specifies CASRNRDRGLHEQYF.